This TCR beta chain emerged from a study of blood T cell repertoires in COVID-19. Study context: The analysed material was cDNA or gDNA that came from T cells, B-cell-depleted T cells, or PBMCs.

Clones were read by immunoSEQ multiplex PCR, and TCRdb kept only the in-frame ones, dropping some. In the table there are under 350,000 clones, 65% to 90% of which are singletons. Germline CDR1 SGHRS, CDR2 YFSETQ. J gave up 0 bases and V 1 base, and 10 bases lay outside the gene matches. This CDR3 contains 19 residues. The receptor was isolated from a young man who had recovered from COVID-19. The chain uses TRBV5-1 and TRBJ2-3; TRBD2 aligns across 11 bases. Material for sequencing was PBMCs or T cells enriched from blood (not recorded which). CDR3 nucleotides: TGCGCCAGCAGCTTGCTTGGACTAGCGGGTTACCAGAGCACAGATACGCAGTATTTT. Encoded protein: CASSLLGLAGYQSTDTQYF.